This TCR beta chain was recorded in a study of shared clonotypes between healthy human individuals. CDR1 and CDR2 from the germline V gene are MNHNY and SVGAGI (reference sequence). CDR3 length: 16 residues. V shed 4 bases, J shed 2 bases, and the junction held 9 bases outside the gene matches. Profiled with immunoSEQ multiplex PCR; TCRdb holds only in-frame clones, not every one. The sample yields 400,000 or so clones, approximately 96% seen once. The chain has TRBV6-6 and TRBJ2-7, with 9 bases lining up with TRBD1. This TCR was recovered from a man between 25 and 39 years old in good health. The sequenced sample was memory CD8+ T cells sorted from blood. Subset given: CD45RO+ cells pooled with CCR7-negative TemRA cells. Here the CDR3 reads CASSSGTGPFTYEQYF. The CDR3 bases are TGTGCCAGCAGTTCCGGGACAGGGCCTTTTACCTACGAGCAGTACTTC.